These 8 T cell receptor beta chains originate from one sample sequenced in a study of shared clonotypes between healthy human individuals (dated by TCRdb to 2018 to 2021). The library was produced with the immunoSEQ multiplex PCR assay. The immuneACCESS repertoire file appears here via TCRdb, limited to in-frame rearrangements. These files lack a portion of the clones; in checked studies, under half of the deficit traces to unresolved V genes, and the cause of the others is not known. This sample gives some 1.4 million clones in total; approximately 97% of them show up just once. More than 0.9% of the sample belongs to the ten largest clones. Sequenced sample: naive CD4+ T cells sorted from blood. This specimen's cell subset or site label, per the study, means: CD45RA+ positively selected. The receptors shown here come from a man aged 25-45 years in good health.

The chain has TRBV19 and TRBJ2-7; D unclear. With 6 bases removed from V and 2 bases from J, the gap between germline ends came to 8 bases. Germline values: CDR1 LNHDA, CDR2 SQIVND (reference sequence). This CDR3 spans 12 amino acids. The CDR3 loop is CASSPGAYEQYF. The CDR3 DNA sequence: TGTGCCAGTAGCCCAGGCGCCTACGAGCAGTACTTC. The full variable domain, completed using reference TRBV19 and TRBJ2-7, is DGGITQSPKYLFRKEGQNVTLSCEQNLNHDAMYWYRQDPGQGLRLIYYSQIVNDFQKGDIAEGYSVSREKKESFPLTVTSAQKNPTAFYLCASSPGAYEQYFGPGTRLTVT.

The chain recombines TRBV5-4 with TRBJ2-6; D unclear. Trimming cost V 4 bases and J 0 bases, with 8 bases left between them. The CDR3 consists of 15 residues. CDR1 and CDR2 (germline): SGHNT, YYREEE (reference sequence). Written as DNA, the CDR3 is TGTGCCAGCAGCAAGGTCGCCTCTGGGGCCAACGTCCTGACTTTC. It codes for CASSKVASGANVLTF.

The J gene is TRBJ1-1, the V gene TRBV5-5; TRBD1 matches at 9 bases. Trimming removed 5 bases from V and 1 base from J; junction bases left unmatched: 0. In germline, CDR1 is SGHKS, CDR2 YYEKEE (reference sequence). The CDR3 is 13 residues long. In DNA form, the CDR3 reads TGTGCCAGCAGGGACAGGGGGAACACTGAAGCTTTCTTT. Translation: CASRDRGNTEAFF.

The chain recombines TRBV28 with TRBJ1-3; D is possibly TRBD1 (6 bases). This CDR3 comprises 14 residues. V lost 6 bases, J lost 4 bases, and 13 bases lay in between. The V gene's germline CDR1 is MDHEN and CDR2 SYDVKM. The CDR3 DNA follows: TGTGCCAGCAGCCGAGGGGGGTCAGGAAACACCATATATTTT. Its translation is CASSRGGSGNTIYF.

The V gene is TRBV5-6, the J gene TRBJ2-5; possible D gene TRBD2, 6 bases. From germline, CDR1 is SGHDT and CDR2 YYEEEE. This CDR3 has 15 amino acids. The germline V and J ends were trimmed by 3 bases and 2 bases, with 14 bases remaining between them. The CDR3 reads CASSYFAGPQETQYF. CDR3 bases: TGTGCCAGCAGCTACTTCGCGGGGCCGCAAGAGACCCAGTACTTC.

The chain is built from TRBV30 and TRBJ2-5; perhaps TRBD1 as D (5 bases). The CDR3 contains 15 residues. Trimming cost V 1 base and J 3 bases, with 15 bases left between them. Germline CDR1 and CDR2: GTSNPN and SVGIG (reference sequence). Here the CDR3 reads CAWSGTRVKKETQYF. CDR3 in DNA: TGTGCCTGGAGTGGTACCAGGGTGAAGAAAGAGACCCAGTACTTC.

CDR3 in amino acids: CAIPTFNRVSGQYF. The CDR3 region has the DNA TGTGCCATTCCCACCTTCAATCGGGTTTCGGGGCAGTACTTC. V is TRBV19 and J is TRBJ2-7; D call uncertain. V was trimmed by 10 bases and J by 9 bases, leaving 25 bases between them. Per the germline V gene, CDR1 is LNHDA and CDR2 is SQIVND (reference sequence). The CDR3 loop spans 14 amino acids. The full variable domain, its missing parts supplied by reference TRBV19 and TRBJ2-7, is DGGITQSPKYLFRKEGQNVTLSCEQNLNHDAMYWYRQDPGQGLRLIYYSQIVNDFQKGDIAEGYSVSREKKESFPLTVTSAQKNPTAFYLCAIPTFNRVSGQYFGPGTRLTVT.

The CDR3 DNA follows: TGTGCCAGCAGTTTTACAGGGGGCACTGAAGCTTTCTTT. Translating gives CASSFTGGTEAFF. The chain employs TRBV5-5 and TRBJ1-1, with TRBD1 identical over 8 bases. In germline, CDR1 is SGHKS, CDR2 YYEKEE (reference sequence). V trimming: 5 bases; J trimming: 4 bases; junction bases outside the gene matches: 4. The CDR3 runs to 13 residues.